The subject of this entry is one T cell receptor beta chain. Its antigen remains unidentified. The data were taken from a study of T cell clones after liver transplantation. Overall study: TCRbeta sequencing after a pre-transplant mixed lymphocyte reaction identified graft-donor-reactive clones, later tracked in post-transplant blood. Three of eight recipients were HCV-positive; others had non-autoimmune, non-viral indications. Subjects received no induction therapy and standard immunosuppression until randomization at 12-24 months post-transplant.

CDR1 LNHDA and CDR2 SQIVND come from the germline V gene (reference sequence). V lost 7 bases to trimming and J lost 2 bases, with 12 bases between them. This CDR3 contains 14 residues. The protocol was immunoSEQ multiplex PCR, while the TCRdb copy is restricted to in-frame clones and leaves out a portion. The sample has 35,000 to 45,000 clones; 86% are singletons. Regarding the study as a whole: Donor-reactive sequences fell more than third party-reactive ones, suggesting partial deletion.

This sequence originates from a human patient who received a liver transplant. Part of the T cell pool may stem from the graft donor. The material sequenced was CD4+ T cells from blood, taken 24 months after liver transplant. The chain joins TRBV19 to TRBJ1-3; D is ambiguous. The CDR3 loop is CASIPSGPGNTIYF. CDR3 nucleotide sequence: TGTGCCAGTATACCTTCGGGTCCTGGAAACACCATATATTTT.